The source of this T cell receptor beta chain is a study of blood T cell repertoires in COVID-19. Trimming took 5 bases from V and 4 from J; bases not matched to a gene: 7. The CDR3 is 14 amino acids. Germline CDR1 SGHVS, CDR2 FQNEAQ. Per the original data handling: Amplification of reference gene primers was used by the study to estimate nucleated cell counts. Repertoires were generated with immunoSEQ multiplex PCR, while TCRdb's copy carries only in-frame clones and drops some. The V and J calls and clone size are taken from that table; D and trimming were inferred from the DNA. Seen here are about 210,000 clones, around four fifths observed once, and the top ten hold approximately 0.9%. The table lists this clone with a few counts.

Material: peripheral blood. This clonotype originated in a man between 60 and 75 years old with COVID-19, enrolled during active disease. The chain combines TRBV7-8 with TRBJ1-1; 7 bases agree with TRBD1. The CDR3 spells CASSAYRGRTEAFF. The CDR3 DNA follows: TGTGCCAGCAGCGCCTACAGGGGACGCACTGAAGCTTTCTTT.